These 20 T cell receptor beta chains share one sample of origin, sequenced in a study of cytomegalovirus exposure and HLA in healthy donors. The PCR had 60 Vbeta and 13 Jbeta primers. TCRdb keeps only in-frame clones here, not all; method: immunoSEQ multiplex PCR. The table lists around 150,000 clones, approximately 80% of them singletons. The specimen sequenced was PBMCs. The receptors here all came from a middle-aged woman in good health and CMV-seronegative.

The V gene is TRBV5-6, the J gene TRBJ2-1; the D is unclear. This CDR3 has 14 amino acids. Germline CDR1 and CDR2: SGHDT and YYEEEE. V was trimmed by 5 bases and J by 0 bases, leaving 9 bases between them. CDR3 region: CASRYFSSYNEQFF. CDR3 coding DNA: TGTGCCAGCAGGTATTTTAGCTCCTACAATGAGCAGTTCTTC. The whole variable domain, remainder taken from reference TRBV5-6 and TRBJ2-1, is DAGVTQSPTHLIKTRGQQVTLRCSPKSGHDTVSWYQQALGQGPQFIFQYYEEEERQRGNFPDRFSGHQFPNYSSELNVNALLLGDSALYLCASRYFSSYNEQFFGPGTRLTVL.

The V gene is TRBV12-5, the J gene TRBJ2-1, with D unclear. V dropped 6 bases and J dropped 0 bases, with 15 bases sitting between them. Germline CDR1 LGHNT, CDR2 FRNRAP. The CDR3 sequence is 16 residues long. Here the CDR3 reads CASGPKYTSSYNEQFF. The CDR3 nucleotides are TGTGCTAGTGGACCCAAGTACACAAGCTCCTACAATGAGCAGTTCTTC.

This clone was found once. J is TRBJ1-3 and V is TRBV7-9; D gene uncertain. The CDR3 contains 13 residues. V lost 6 bases, J lost 2 bases, and 8 bases lay in between. In germline, CDR1 is SEHNR, CDR2 FQNEAQ (reference sequence). CDR3 coding DNA: TGTGCCAGCAGTTTTCTAACTGGAAACACCATATATTTT. The encoded protein is CASSFLTGNTIYF.

As concerns this clone: One junction end does not reproduce the germline sequence, and a read error may be involved. The chain carries TRBV7-9 and TRBJ1-1; a weak D match, TRBD1 (5 bases). This CDR3 contains 14 residues. In germline, CDR1 is SEHNR, CDR2 FQNEAQ (reference sequence). CDR3 coding DNA: TGTTCCAGCAGCTTTGGCGGGGCGGTCACTGAAGCTTTCTTT. Its translation: CSSSFGGAVTEAFF.

The V call is TRBV11-3, the J call TRBJ2-5, with a tentative D call TRBD2 (5 bases). Trimming pared 3 bases from V and 1 base from J, leaving 9 bases between. Germline V gene data show CDR1 as SGHNT and CDR2 as YENEEA. This CDR3 has 14 amino acids. CDR3 protein: CASSFYGVQETQYF. The CDR3 DNA reads as TGTGCCAGCAGCTTTTACGGGGTCCAAGAGACCCAGTACTTC.

The V gene is TRBV7-2, the J gene TRBJ2-7; 7 bases are shared with TRBD2. CDR3 size: 15 residues. Germline V CDR1 and CDR2: SGHTA, FQGNSA. V lost 2 bases, J lost 6 bases, and 10 bases stayed unmatched. The CDR3 loop is CASSLSTLGGIEQYF. The CDR3 DNA reads as TGTGCCAGCAGCTTAAGTACCTTGGGGGGGATCGAGCAGTACTTC. Looking up the rest from reference TRBV7-2 and TRBJ2-7 gives the full variable domain: GAGVSQSPSNKVTEKGKDVELRCDPISGHTALYWYRQSLGQGLEFLIYFQGNSAPDKSGLPSDRFSAERTGGSVSTLTIQRTQQEDSAVYLCASSLSTLGGIEQYFGPGTRLTVT.

This chain joins TRBV18 and TRBJ2-1; D is perhaps TRBD1 (6 bases). The CDR3 extends over 18 amino acids. V lost 3 bases and J lost 6, with 24 bases in between. Germline V gene lookup returns CDR1 KGHSH and CDR2 LQKENI. The CDR3 reads CASSPSTSGTTALNEQFF. CDR3 coding DNA: TGTGCCAGCTCACCCTCAACTTCCGGGACAACCGCCCTCAATGAGCAGTTCTTC. The variable domain in full, completed from reference TRBV18 and TRBJ2-1, reads NAGVMQNPRHLVRRRGQEARLRCSPMKGHSHVYWYRQLPEEGLKFMVYLQKENIIDESGMPKERFSAEFPKEGPSILRIQQVVRGDSAAYFCASSPSTSGTTALNEQFFGPGTRLTVL.

The rearrangement links TRBV9 to TRBJ2-3, with D maybe TRBD1 (6 bases). Germline CDR1 reads SGDLS; CDR2 reads YYNGEE. This CDR3 contains 15 residues. Trimming pared 2 bases from V and 0 bases from J, leaving 10 bases between. The CDR3, as DNA: TGTGCCAGCAGCGTGGGGGCGACTAGCACAGATACGCAGTATTTT. This sequence encodes CASSVGATSTDTQYF.

The chain uses TRBV15 and TRBJ1-3; D is unclear. CDR3 size: 16 residues. The V end was cut by 0 bases, the J end by 2 bases, with 11 bases between. Per germline, CDR1 LNHNV and CDR2 YYDKDF (reference sequence). The CDR3 DNA sequence: TGTGCCACCAGCAGAGATCGTCGGGGTCCTGGAAACACCATATATTTT. This encodes CATSRDRRGPGNTIYF.

The genes are TRBV5-6 and TRBJ2-6; 10 bases are a match to TRBD1. Germline trimming cut 5 bases from V and 4 bases from J; bases unmatched to any gene: 6. This CDR3 is 16 amino acids long. From germline, CDR1 is SGHDT and CDR2 YYEEEE. CDR3 sequence reads: CASRRDRGYGANVLTF. The CDR3 DNA reads as TGTGCCAGCAGGCGGGACAGGGGCTACGGGGCCAACGTCCTGACTTTC. Supplemented by reference TRBV5-6 and TRBJ2-6, the full variable domain reads DAGVTQSPTHLIKTRGQQVTLRCSPKSGHDTVSWYQQALGQGPQFIFQYYEEEERQRGNFPDRFSGHQFPNYSSELNVNALLLGDSALYLCASRRDRGYGANVLTFGAGSRLTVL.

The chain employs TRBV27 and TRBJ1-1; D may be TRBD1 (5 bases). Germline-derived CDR1 and CDR2 are MNHEY and SMNVEV (reference sequence). The CDR3 has 13 residues. The ends were cut back, 2 bases at V and 1 base at J, with 5 bases in the middle. The CDR3 sequence is CASSLGANTEAFF. The DNA for the CDR3 is TGTGCCAGCAGTTTAGGGGCGAACACTGAAGCTTTCTTT.

The chain has TRBV29-1 and TRBJ2-1, with D perhaps matching TRBD2 (5 bases). This CDR3 is 12 amino acids long. Germline V lookup: CDR1 SQVTM, CDR2 ANQGSEA. V lost 5 bases and J lost 5, with 10 bases in between. The CDR3 here is CSVSDYHNEQFF. CDR3 sequence (DNA): TGCAGCGTTTCCGACTACCACAATGAGCAGTTCTTC.

CDR3 nucleotide sequence: TGTGCCAGCTCAACCCCAGGGGCCACCGGGGAGCTGTTTTTT. Translated, it gives CASSTPGATGELFF. This sequence joins TRBV18 and TRBJ2-2, with TRBD1 as a possible D gene (6 bases). Trimming stripped 5 bases from V and 4 bases from J, with 11 bases between. Per the germline V gene, CDR1 is KGHSH and CDR2 is LQKENI. The CDR3 extends over 14 amino acids. The variable domain in full, completed from reference TRBV18 and TRBJ2-2, reads NAGVMQNPRHLVRRRGQEARLRCSPMKGHSHVYWYRQLPEEGLKFMVYLQKENIIDESGMPKERFSAEFPKEGPSILRIQQVVRGDSAAYFCASSTPGATGELFFGEGSRLTVL.

The V gene is TRBV5-4, the J gene TRBJ2-3, with 7 positions matching TRBD1. This CDR3 is 17 amino acids long. V trimming: 4 bases; J trimming: 1 base; junction bases outside the gene matches: 12. Germline V gives CDR1 SGHNT, CDR2 YYREEE (reference sequence). The CDR3 DNA reads as TGTGCCAGCAGCAGTCCCGACAGGGCAAGGGGCACAGATACGCAGTATTTT. Its translation is CASSSPDRARGTDTQYF. Full variable domain (outside the CDR3, taken from reference TRBV5-4 and TRBJ2-3): ETGVTQSPTHLIKTRGQQVTLRCSSQSGHNTVSWYQQALGQGPQFIFQYYREEENGRGNFPPRFSGLQFPNYSSELNVNALELDDSALYLCASSSPDRARGTDTQYFGPGTRLTVL.

This clone showed up just once. The J gene is TRBJ1-5, the V gene TRBV28, with D maybe TRBD1 (6 bases). Per germline, CDR1 MDHEN and CDR2 SYDVKM. The CDR3 has 17 residues. Trimming took off 3 bases at V and 7 bases at J, with 22 bases between the two ends. CDR3: CASSLPPYRVVGQPQHF. The CDR3 nucleotides are TGTGCCAGCAGTTTGCCCCCCTACAGGGTGGTTGGGCAGCCCCAGCATTTT.

Points on this clone: The junction and the germline gene differ at one end; a read error may be behind it. The chain links TRBV5-1 to TRBJ1-2; 8 nucleotides align to TRBD1. The CDR3 is 15 amino acids. CDR1 is SGHRS and CDR2 is YFSETQ in the germline V gene. CDR3 DNA sequence: TGCGCCAGCAGCCTTCGGACAGGGAAGGGCTATGTCTACACCTTC. As protein: CASSLRTGKGYVYTF.

This clone has only one observation. The genes are TRBV19 and TRBJ1-5; D is perhaps TRBD1 (6 bases). CDR3 length equals 15 residues. Trimming stripped 5 bases from V and 0 bases from J, with 11 bases between. The germline V gene has CDR1 LNHDA and CDR2 SQIVND (reference sequence). CDR3: CASSVRQDSNQPQHF. In DNA, the CDR3 is TGTGCCAGTAGTGTAAGACAGGATAGCAATCAGCCCCAGCATTTT.

This clone was detected a few times. V is TRBV7-9 and J is TRBJ2-7; 7 positions agree with TRBD1. The ends lost 5 bases at V and 7 bases at J; junction bases unmatched: 11. Per germline, CDR1 SEHNR and CDR2 FQNEAQ (reference sequence). The CDR3 sequence is 14 residues long. CDR3 sequence (DNA): TGTGCCAGCAGCCCCGGACAGGCCCCCCGAGAGCAGTACTTC. Its translation is CASSPGQAPREQYF. Supplemented by reference TRBV7-9 and TRBJ2-7, the full variable domain reads DTGVSQNPRHKITKRGQNVTFRCDPISEHNRLYWYRQTLGQGPEFLTYFQNEAQLEKSRLLSDRFSAERPKGSFSTLEIQRTEQGDSAMYLCASSPGQAPREQYFGPGTRLTVT.

The chain recombines TRBV4-1 with TRBJ2-1, with 9 bases that match TRBD2. Germline loops: CDR1 MGHRA, CDR2 YSYEKL. J was trimmed by 8 bases and V by 1 base; bases with no gene match: 3. This CDR3 has 14 residues. The CDR3 here is CASSQGTSEDEQFF. The CDR3 DNA reads TGCGCCAGCAGCCAAGGGACTAGCGAGGATGAGCAGTTCTTC.

The chain recombines TRBV11-3 with TRBJ2-7; possibly TRBD2 for D (5 bases). V dropped 2 bases and J dropped 0 bases, with 8 bases sitting between them. The CDR3 covers 14 residues. Germline assignment: CDR1 SGHNT and CDR2 YENEEA. The CDR3 reads CASSLTAGSYEQYF. DNA for the CDR3: TGTGCCAGCAGCTTAACGGCGGGCTCCTACGAGCAGTACTTC. The whole variable domain, remainder taken from reference TRBV11-3 and TRBJ2-7, is EAGVVQSPRYKIIEKKQPVAFWCNPISGHNTLYWYLQNLGQGPELLIRYENEEAVDDSQLPKDRFSAERLKGVDSTLKIQPAELGDSAVYLCASSLTAGSYEQYFGPGTRLTVT.